This T cell receptor (beta chain) was documented in a study of beta chain features in type 1 diabetes. On the study more broadly: Patients shared similar age, gender and cell yields with healthy donors.

Sequenced material consisted of expressed TCRB transcripts (all of the isolated RNA was reverse transcribed). About 3.57 million reads, on average, came from each naive, central memory and regulatory T cell sample. TCRdb's copy holds only in-frame clones and misses some; the assay was immunoSEQ multiplex PCR. This table holds over 700,000 clones, 15% to 20% found once. The CDR3 spans 14 residues. Between the trimmed V and J ends, which lost 0 bases and 8 bases, there was a span of 13 bases. The germline CDR1 and CDR2 sequences are SGHAT and FQDESV (reference sequence). A note on this clone: Additional DNA sequences in this sample encode the identical CDR3.

CD45RO/CCR7/CD25/CD127/CD95/CD27 separated CD4+ naive, central memory, regulatory and stem cell-like memory cells by sorting. The origin of this receptor is a woman in her late teens or twenties in good health. The rearrangement uses TRBV11-1 and TRBJ1-2; tentative D call: TRBD1 (5 bases). Sequencing was carried out using naive CD4+ T cells from blood. CDR3 region: CASSLAPGGGGYTF. The DNA of the CDR3 is TGTGCCAGCAGCTTAGCGCCCGGGGGTGGCGGCTACACCTTC.